This TCR beta chain was identified in a study of CD4 T cell repertoires in COVID-19 (dated by TCRdb to the early 2020s). Regarding the research as a whole: For cross-reactivity analysis, CFSE-low cells were expanded with IL-2 for 10 days, then relabeled and restimulated with spike proteins from other coronaviruses. The study characterized naturally processed CD4+ T cell responses to SARS-CoV-2 spike and nucleoprotein in COVID-19-recovered individuals, using TCR Vbeta sequencing to assess clonal composition. In a few recovered individuals, the TCR Vbeta repertoire of SARS-CoV-2-reactive T cells was analyzed at the subset level.

The time point label corresponds to: sample from a COVID-19-recovered individual after infection. The donors were patients who had recovered from mild-to-severe COVID-19. Memory T cell samples that were not cultured went straight to sequencing right after ex vivo isolation. CD4+ total memory, central memory, effector memory and circulating T follicular helper cells were isolated from peripheral blood mononuclear cells. Paper-wide results and their limitations: Between roughly 6 and 28% of SARS-CoV-2 clonotypes were also detected in secondary cultures stimulated with SARS-CoV and/or HKU1 spike, a finding consistent with cross-reactivity. Several of the most expanded SARS-CoV-2-reactive clonotypes were present in two or all three memory subsets, which suggests intraclonal diversification.

Library generation was performed with the immunoSEQ multiplex PCR assay. As for the original processing: To quantify how much the repertoires of different subsets overlapped, the Chao-Jaccard similarity index was used along with counts of shared clonotypes. TCRdb's version of the immuneACCESS table is confined to in-frame rearrangements and falls short of the full clone set. An unresolved V gene accounts for under half of the shortfall where checked; the remainder is of unknown origin. Clonal size and the V and J genes are those of that table, whereas D and trimming came from the DNA. This sample lists some 71,000 clones; under 90% were detected once. The ten largest clones take up around 0.6% of the sample. Comments on this clone: The antigen this receptor binds is unknown. Base qualities are not at hand, and no much larger clone is one base apart.

There are 12 amino acids in the CDR3, from cysteine to phenylalanine inclusive. CDR3 DNA is the only sequence kept; it has 36 bases, read in frame from the first base. V loses 5 bases of germline sequence and J loses 4 bases, and the interval between the two ends is 9 bases. CDR1 and CDR2, looked up from the germline V gene, are SGHNT and YENEEA. The sequence joins TRBV11-3 to TRBJ2-7; no D gene call is confident. This specimen consisted of CD4+ T cells from peripheral blood, obtained after recovery from COVID-19. This TCR was recovered from a human donor who had COVID-19. The nucleotides are TGTGCCAGCAGCCGAGGCCCTTACGAGCAGTACTTC. This yields the protein CASSRGPYEQYF.